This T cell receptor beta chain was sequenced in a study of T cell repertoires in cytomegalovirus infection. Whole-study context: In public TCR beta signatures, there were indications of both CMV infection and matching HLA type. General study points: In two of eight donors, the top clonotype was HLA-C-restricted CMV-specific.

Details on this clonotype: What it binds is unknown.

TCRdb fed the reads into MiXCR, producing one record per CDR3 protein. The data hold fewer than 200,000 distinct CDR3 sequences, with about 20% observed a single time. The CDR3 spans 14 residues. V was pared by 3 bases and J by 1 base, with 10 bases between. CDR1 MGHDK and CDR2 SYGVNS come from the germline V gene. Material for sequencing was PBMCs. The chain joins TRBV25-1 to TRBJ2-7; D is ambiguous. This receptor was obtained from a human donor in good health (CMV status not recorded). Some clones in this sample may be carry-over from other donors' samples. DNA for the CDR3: TGTGCCAGCAGTGATTCGCTCTATTCCTACGAGCAGTACTTC. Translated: CASSDSLYSYEQYF.